The rows below give T cell receptor beta chains drawn from one sample of a study of blood T cell repertoires in COVID-19. Some clones are missing from TCRdb's copy, which holds only in-frame ones; the method was immunoSEQ multiplex PCR. This sample has fewer than 150,000 clones, with about 86% found just once. The sequencing sample was made of peripheral blood. The receptors derive from a woman in her 50s who had recovered from COVID-19. CDR3s leave out the opening cysteine and the closing phenylalanine or tryptophan.

v_call	cdr3_length	j_call	cdr3_aa
TRBV19	12	TRBJ2-3	ASSIGGGTDTQY
TRBV5-5	10	TRBJ2-5	ASSLSGETQY
TRBV5-4	13	TRBJ2-1	ASSLYSISYNEQF
TRBV18	15	TRBJ2-4	ASSPDGISSGRNIQY
TRBV6-1	15	TRBJ1-5	ASSGSVEDSLRQPQH
TRBV4-1	12	TRBJ2-2	ASGRTPNTGELF
TRBV6-2/TRBV6-3	13	TRBJ2-7	ASSFTGQGPYGQY
TRBV27	13	TRBJ2-7	ASSLLSGGKIEQY
TRBV24-1	11	TRBJ2-1	ATSDGGVDEQF
TRBV30	12	TRBJ1-2	AWSVLSANYGYT
TRBV18	10	TRBJ2-7	ASSPSGVEQY
TRBV19	11	TRBJ1-5	ASSIKHNQPQH
TRBV18	11	TRBJ2-7	ASSPTLQDEQY
TRBV13	18	TRBJ1-1	ASRSTRKSPTAQGATEAF
TRBV7-9	15	TRBJ1-1	ASSFPSGRQGSSWAF
TRBV11-3	11	TRBJ1-1	ASSLDRYTEAF
TRBV18	15	TRBJ2-7	ASSPLGLAGGPWEQY
TRBV3-1/TRBV3-2	11	TRBJ1-3	ASSQATGNTIY
TRBV2	16	TRBJ2-5	ASSAGLAGGFFGETQY
TRBV11-3	10	TRBJ2-1	ASSFDRPQQF
TRBV7-2	13	TRBJ1-4	ASSLVGRVGEKLF
TRBV27	11	TRBJ2-1	ASSKTPYNEQF
TRBV6-5	13	TRBJ2-7	ASSYAVIGVEKQY
TRBV4-1	14	TRBJ1-2	ASSPPGQIRSHGYT
TRBV7-8	14	TRBJ2-3	ASSFGRLVSTDTQY
TRBV7-6	13	TRBJ2-1	ASSGTSGAYNEQF
TRBV2	13	TRBJ1-2	ASRAGGILTYGYT
TRBV13	15	TRBJ1-1	ASSFGETGFMNTEAF
TRBV11-2	12	TRBJ2-2	ASSSLRGTGELF
TRBV4-3	13	TRBJ1-6	ASSQGGQGNSPLH
TRBV4-1	14	TRBJ1-2	ASSLEPSQAHYGYT
TRBV21-1	14	TRBJ1-1	ASSKKNTGGYTEAF
TRBV29-1	12	TRBJ1-2	SAASGRGDYGYT
TRBV5-4	11	TRBJ1-2	ASSPDRTGGYT
TRBV5-1	12	TRBJ2-2	ASSLVQGVGELF
TRBV5-4	14	TRBJ1-2	ASSLRAAYRQDGYT
TRBV25-1	13	TRBJ2-1	ASSAFGGDYNEQF
TRBV5-4	12	TRBJ1-5	ASSLDRGNQPQH
TRBV6-5	12	TRBJ1-2	ASSYTGQGVGCT
TRBV6-6	13	TRBJ1-1	ASSQGQGYNTEAF